This T cell receptor (beta chain) was sequenced for a study of post-analysis software for immune sequencing data. This clonotype has only a few counts. Antigen unknown. Unique molecular identifiers featured in each of the TCR beta cDNA libraries. TCRdb independently ran MiXCR on the PCR reads; one entry per CDR3 protein. The table includes around 180,000 distinct CDR3 sequences, 25% to 35% detected once. Study conclusions and caveats: Five TRBV segments, including TRBV5-6, TRBV5-1 and TRBV20-1, were more frequent in patients than controls. People with multiple sclerosis had a significantly lower normalized Chao1 diversity than controls did.

Germline-derived CDR1 and CDR2 are MNHEY and SVGAGI. This CDR3 region has 13 residues. V shed 10 bases and J shed 7 bases, with 17 bases lying between them. The V gene is TRBV6-5, the J gene TRBJ1-5; D is unresolved. The receptor was isolated from a girl between 10 and 17 years old with multiple sclerosis. The material sequenced was blood. The CDR3, as DNA: TGTGCCACCACACCGGGTCCGTTCCAGCCCCAGCATTTT. It codes for CATTPGPFQPQHF.